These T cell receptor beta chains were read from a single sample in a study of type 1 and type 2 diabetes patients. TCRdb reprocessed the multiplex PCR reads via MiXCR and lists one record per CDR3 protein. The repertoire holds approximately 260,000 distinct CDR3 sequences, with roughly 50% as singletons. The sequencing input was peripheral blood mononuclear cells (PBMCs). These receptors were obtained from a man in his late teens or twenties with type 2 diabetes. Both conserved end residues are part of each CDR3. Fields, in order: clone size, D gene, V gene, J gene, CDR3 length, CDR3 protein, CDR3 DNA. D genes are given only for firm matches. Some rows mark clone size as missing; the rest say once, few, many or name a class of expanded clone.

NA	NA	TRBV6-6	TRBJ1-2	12	CANKGDSYGHTF	TGTGCCAACAAAGGGGACTCCTATGGCCACACCTTC
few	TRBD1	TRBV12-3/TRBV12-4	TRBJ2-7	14	CASSHTTGFDEQYF	TGTGCCAGCAGTCACACGACAGGGTTCGACGAGCAGTACTTC
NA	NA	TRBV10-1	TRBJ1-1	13	CASSEGSRTEAFF	TGCGCCAGCAGTGAGGGATCTCGGACTGAAGCTTTCTTT
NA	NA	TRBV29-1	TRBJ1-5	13	CSVEGGPNQPQHF	TGCAGCGTTGAAGGGGGGCCCAATCAGCCCCAGCATTTT
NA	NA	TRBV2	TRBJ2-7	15	CASSETLQDGYEQYF	TGTGCCAGCAGTGAGACCCTCCAGGACGGATACGAGCAGTACTTC
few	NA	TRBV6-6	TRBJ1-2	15	CASSYGTLDFYGYTF	TGTGCCAGCAGTTACGGCACATTGGACTTCTATGGCTACACCTTC
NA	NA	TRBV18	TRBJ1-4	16	CASSPPWGQGDEKLFF	TGTGCCAGCTCACCACCATGGGGGCAGGGAGATGAAAAACTGTTTTTT
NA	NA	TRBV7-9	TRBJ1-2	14	CASSTLGQDYGYTF	TGTGCCAGCAGTACCCTGGGGCAGGACTATGGCTACACCTTC
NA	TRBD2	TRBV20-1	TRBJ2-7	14	CSAREVTSGSEQYF	TGCAGTGCTAGAGAGGTAACTAGCGGGAGCGAGCAGTACTTC
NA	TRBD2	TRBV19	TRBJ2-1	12	CASGIAGYEQFF	TGTGCCAGTGGTATAGCGGGTTATGAGCAGTTCTTC
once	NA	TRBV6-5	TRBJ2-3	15	CASSYFLTPTDTQYF	TGTGCCAGCAGTTACTTCCTAACCCCCACAGATACGCAGTATTTT
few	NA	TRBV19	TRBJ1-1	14	CASSFTQPGTEAFF	TGTGCCAGTAGTTTTACACAACCGGGCACTGAAGCTTTCTTT
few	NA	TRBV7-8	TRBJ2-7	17	CASSLVEGQPDSYEQYF	TGTGCCAGCAGCTTAGTCGAAGGACAGCCGGACTCCTACGAGCAGTACTTC
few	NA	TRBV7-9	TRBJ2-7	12	CASSLEGREQYF	TGTGCCAGCAGCTTAGAGGGGCGCGAGCAGTACTTC
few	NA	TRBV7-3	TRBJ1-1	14	CASSLNGYGTEAFF	TGTGCCAGCAGCTTAAACGGGTACGGGACTGAAGCTTTCTTT
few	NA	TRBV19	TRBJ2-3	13	CASSANLADTQYF	TGTGCCAGTAGTGCGAACCTAGCAGATACGCAGTATTTT
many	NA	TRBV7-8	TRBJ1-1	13	CASGSGPYTEAFF	TGTGCCAGCGGATCGGGCCCTTACACTGAAGCTTTCTTT
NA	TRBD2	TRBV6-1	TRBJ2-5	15	CASRNLAGGWETQYF	TGTGCCAGCAGGAACCTAGCGGGGGGATGGGAGACCCAGTACTTC
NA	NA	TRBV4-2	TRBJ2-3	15	CASSLELGAADTQYF	TGTGCCAGCAGCCTAGAACTTGGTGCCGCAGATACGCAGTATTTT
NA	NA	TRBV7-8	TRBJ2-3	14	CASSLLKSTDTQYF	TGTGCCAGCAGCCTTCTCAAAAGCACAGATACGCAGTACTTT
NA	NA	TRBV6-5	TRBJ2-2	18	CASSYPFRGPTNTGELFF	TGTGCCAGCAGTTACCCGTTCCGCGGCCCAACGAACACCGGGGAGCTGTTTTTT
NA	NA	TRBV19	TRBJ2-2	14	CASKPPQETGELFF	TGTGCCAGCAAGCCCCCCCAGGAGACCGGGGAGCTGTTTTTT
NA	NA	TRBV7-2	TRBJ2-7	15	CASSPYAAGYYEQYF	TGTGCCAGCAGCCCCTATGCGGCGGGGTACTACGAGCAGTACTTC
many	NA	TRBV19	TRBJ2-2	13	CASSSDNTGELFF	TGTGCCAGTAGTTCAGATAACACCGGGGAGCTGTTTTTT
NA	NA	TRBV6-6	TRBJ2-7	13	CASAQQGFYEQYF	TGTGCCAGCGCTCAACAGGGTTTCTACGAGCAGTACTTC
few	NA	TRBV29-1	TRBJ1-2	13	CSVGQDSYYGYTF	TGCAGCGTTGGACAGGACTCCTACTATGGCTACACCTTC
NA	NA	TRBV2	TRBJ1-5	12	CASTADNQPQHF	TGTGCCAGCACAGCAGACAATCAGCCCCAGCATTTT
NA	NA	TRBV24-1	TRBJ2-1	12	CATSDYVDEQFF	TGTGCCACCAGTGATTACGTCGATGAGCAGTTCTTC
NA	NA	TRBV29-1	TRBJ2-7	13	CSVTGWPYYEQYF	TGCAGCGTTACAGGGTGGCCCTACTACGAGCAGTACTTC
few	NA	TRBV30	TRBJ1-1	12	CACTTGYTEAFF	TGTGCCTGCACGACAGGATACACTGAAGCTTTCTTT
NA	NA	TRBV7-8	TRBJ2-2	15	CASSPRQPNTGELFF	TGTGCCAGCAGCCCCCGGCAGCCAAACACCGGGGAGCTGTTTTTT
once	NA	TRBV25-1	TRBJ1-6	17	CASSESAGGFNCSPLHF	TGTGCCAGCAGTGAATCCGCAGGTGGGTTTAATTGTTCACCCCTCCACTTT
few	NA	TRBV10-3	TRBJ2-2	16	CAISLMPDMETGELFF	TGTGCCATCAGCCTAATGCCGGACATGGAGACCGGGGAGCTGTTTTTT
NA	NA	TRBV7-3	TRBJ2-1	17	CASSPSGGGPSYNEQFF	TGTGCCAGCAGCCCGAGTGGCGGAGGGCCTTCCTACAATGAGCAGTTCTTC
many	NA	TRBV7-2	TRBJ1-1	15	CASSLERGRNTEAFF	TGTGCCAGCAGCTTAGAGCGGGGGCGGAACACTGAAGCTTTCTTT
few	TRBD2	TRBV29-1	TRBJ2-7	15	CSVGGGGRTLYEQYF	TGCAGCGTTGGAGGTGGCGGGAGGACACTATACGAGCAGTACTTC
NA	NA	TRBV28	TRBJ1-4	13	CASSLQPFEKLFF	TGTGCCAGCAGTTTACAGCCTTTCGAAAAACTGTTTTTT
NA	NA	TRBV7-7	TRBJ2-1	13	CASSQATRTEQFF	TGTGCTAGCAGCCAAGCGACTAGGACTGAGCAGTTCTTC
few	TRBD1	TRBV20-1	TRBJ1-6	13	CSARGTGNSPLHF	TGCAGTGCTAGAGGGACAGGGAATTCACCCCTCCACTTT
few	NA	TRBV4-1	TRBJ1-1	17	CASSQGLRAEGNTEAFF	TGCGCCAGCAGCCAAGGGCTCAGGGCGGAGGGGAACACTGAAGCTTTCTTT
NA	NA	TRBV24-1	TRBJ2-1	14	CATGGTASYNEQFF	TGTGCCACCGGAGGGACAGCGAGTTACAATGAGCAGTTCTTC
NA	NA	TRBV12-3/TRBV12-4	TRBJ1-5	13	CATSDSSNQPQHF	TGTGCCACCTCGGACAGCAGCAATCAGCCCCAGCATTTT
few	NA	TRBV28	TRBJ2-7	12	CASSLSLYEQYF	TGTGCCAGCAGTCTCTCCTTGTACGAGCAGTACTTC